The 11 T cell receptor beta chains in this list originate from one sample, sequenced in a study of breast tumors, draining lymph nodes, adjacent tissues. TCRdb redid the calling of the multiplex PCR reads with MiXCR, one entry per CDR3 protein. This sample yields about 200,000 distinct CDR3 sequences, of which roughly 29% are seen a single time; 4% to 5.5% belongs to the top ten. Samples came from axillary lymph nodes draining the breast cancer. Sequenced input: axillary lymph node tissue. The origin of the receptors is a female donor with breast cancer. Some clones in this sample may be carry-over from other donors' samples.

There are many counts of this clonotype. This chain uses TRBV11-2 with TRBJ1-6; D is uncertain. V was cut by 5 bases and J by 0 bases, with 17 bases left in between. CDR3 length equals 18 residues. Germline values: CDR1 SGHAT, CDR2 FQNNGV. CDR3 bases: TGTGCCAGCAGCGAGAATGGGGTTCCTAGCTCCTATAATTCACCCCTCCACTTT. Its protein product is CASSENGVPSSYNSPLHF.

Details on this clonotype: A junction end diverges from the germline sequence, so it may reflect a read error. DNA of the CDR3: TGTGCCGGCAGGGTTGTCGGGGGGGCAGGCAAAAACATTCAGTACTTC. Translation: CAGRVVGGAGKNIQYF. The rearrangement joins TRBV6-2 or TRBV6-3 to TRBJ2-4, with 8 nucleotides matching TRBD2. Germline lookup yields CDR1 MNHEY and CDR2 SVGEGT. The CDR3 runs 16 residues.

The V call is TRBV20-1, the J call TRBJ1-5; the match to TRBD1 covers 7 bases. Trimming cost V 0 bases and J 5 bases; bases outside gene matches: 28. The CDR3 spans 22 residues. Germline-derived CDR1 and CDR2 are DFQATT and SNEGSKA (reference sequence). CDR3 in amino acids: CSARDVTSGGNTGEQGDQPQHF. The CDR3 DNA reads as TGCAGTGCTAGAGATGTCACTAGCGGGGGCAACACCGGGGAGCAGGGGGATCAGCCCCAGCATTTT.

A remark on this clonotype: Given a much more abundant clone one base away, this may be a read error. The chain combines TRBV5-1 with TRBJ2-3, with 11 bases lining up with TRBD2. The CDR3 extends over 12 amino acids. After removal of 9 bases from V and 15 bases from J, the junction contained 12 bases not matched to a gene. Germline CDR1 is SGHRS and CDR2 is YFSETQ. The chain's CDR3 is CATKTSGVPSYF. CDR3 DNA: TGCGCCACCAAGACTAGCGGGGTCCCAAGTTATTTT. Together with reference TRBV5-1 and TRBJ2-3, the CDR3 gives the full variable domain: KAGVTQTPRYLIKTRGQQVTLSCSPISGHRSVSWYQQTPGQGLQFLFEYFSETQRNKGNFPGRFSGRQFSNSRSEMNVSTLELGDSALYLCATKTSGVPSYFGPGTRLTVL.

This clonotype showed up many times. The gene calls are TRBV6-2 or TRBV6-3 and TRBJ1-5; TRBD1 is a possible D gene (6 bases). V was pared by 5 bases and J by 2 bases, with 16 bases between. The CDR3 spans 16 residues. Germline assignment: CDR1 MNHEY and CDR2 SVGEGT. DNA of the CDR3: TGTGCCAGCAGTCCCAGGGGCTTGGATGGCAATCAGCCCCAGCATTTT. Encoded protein: CASSPRGLDGNQPQHF.

In the case of this clonotype: With a much larger clone just one base away, this may be a read error. The rearrangement links TRBV11-2 to TRBJ1-2; 8 bases line up with TRBD1. This CDR3 has 14 amino acids. Germline V gene data show CDR1 as SGHAT and CDR2 as FQNNGV. The J segment lost 4 bases and the V segment lost 5 bases, leaving 6 bases of the junction unmatched. The CDR3 DNA sequence: TGTGCCAGCAGCATGGACAGGGAGACCTATGGCTACACCTTC. This codes for CASSMDRETYGYTF.

This clonotype was counted between two and nine times. With a much larger clone just one base away, this may be a read error. V and J are TRBV2 and TRBJ2-1; no reliable D call. The CDR3 runs 11 residues. Germline CDR1 SNHLY, CDR2 FYNNEI. The CDR3 region is CAGSRYNEQFF. In nucleotides, the CDR3 is TGTGCCGGCAGTCGGTATAATGAGCAGTTCTTC.

This clonotype showed up many times. The chain joins TRBV20-1 to TRBJ2-5; D not resolved. This CDR3 comprises 14 residues. Germline values: CDR1 DFQATT, CDR2 SNEGSKA (reference sequence). CDR3 in amino acids: CHPAPPLLGETQYF. The CDR3 region has the DNA TGCCATCCAGCCCCCCCTCTATTAGGGGAGACCCAGTACTTC.

This clonotype was seen many times. This chain uses TRBV20-1 with TRBJ2-3; maybe TRBD2 (6 bases). This CDR3 spans 14 amino acids. V was clipped by 3 bases and J by 2 bases, with 12 bases between them. The germline V gene encodes CDR1 DFQATT and CDR2 SNEGSKA (reference sequence). CDR3 residues: CSAREAGITDTQYF. The CDR3 DNA sequence: TGCAGTGCTAGGGAGGCGGGGATCACAGATACGCAGTATTTT.

This clonotype was recorded a few times. The chain combines TRBV12-3 or TRBV12-4 with TRBJ1-1, with TRBD1 matching 7 bases. The V and J ends lost 5 bases and 0 bases, in that order; junction bases with no gene match: 9. This CDR3 is 16 amino acids long. This CDR3 reads CASSPNRGGMNTEAFF. CDR3 in DNA: TGTGCCAGCAGTCCAAACAGGGGAGGCATGAACACTGAAGCTTTCTTT.

This clonotype was seen ten or more times. This chain connects TRBV7-9 to TRBJ2-7; 10 bases agree with TRBD2. The trim removed 5 bases at V and 2 bases at J, leaving 6 bases unmatched. The germline V gene encodes CDR1 SEHNR and CDR2 FQNEAQ (reference sequence). The CDR3 has 15 amino acids. The DNA of the CDR3 is TGTGCCAGCAGCCCGGGACTAGCGCAGGCCTACGAGCAGTACTTC. This translates into CASSPGLAQAYEQYF.